The 11 T cell receptor beta chains below were found in one sample sequenced in a study of blood T cells in healthy people across ages. The use of a sample-barcoded 5' primer and a J-beta primer mix characterized a second PCR of about 7 to 12 cycles. TCRdb re-analysed the 5' RACE reads in MiXCR, keeping a single row per CDR3 protein. The sample lists over 1,500,000 distinct CDR3 sequences, about two fifths occurring once. Sequencing was done on a sample of blood. Every receptor here comes from a human donor in good health.

The chain joins TRBV29-1 to TRBJ2-3; no firm D call. Germline V lookup: CDR1 SQVTM, CDR2 ANQGSEA. Between the trimmed V and J ends, which lost 1 base and 2 bases, there was a span of 4 bases. The CDR3 sequence is 12 residues long. The CDR3 is CSVEADTDTQYF. CDR3 DNA: TGCAGCGTTGAAGCAGACACAGATACGCAGTATTTT.

This clonotype has at least ten counts. The chain recombines TRBV7-9 with TRBJ2-7; possible D gene TRBD2, 5 bases. The CDR3 is 14 amino acids. Germline CDR1 SEHNR, CDR2 FQNEAQ (reference sequence). V was shortened by 4 bases and J by 0 bases, with 10 bases between the two germline ends. This chain's CDR3 is CASSSPGSSYEQYF. DNA for the CDR3: TGTGCCAGCAGCTCCCCGGGGAGCTCCTACGAGCAGTACTTC.

The V and J genes are TRBV5-1 and TRBJ1-4; 8 bases map to TRBD1. Unmatched junction bases numbered 10, after V lost 4 bases and J lost 8 bases. CDR1 and CDR2 (germline): SGHRS, YFSETQ. CDR3 size: 15 residues. The CDR3 sequence: CASSPDRQGREKLFF. CDR3 nucleotides: TGCGCCAGCAGCCCTGACCGACAGGGGAGGGAAAAACTGTTTTTT.

The chain joins TRBV6-5 to TRBJ2-3, with a weak D call TRBD2 (6 bases). V gave up 6 bases and J gave up 5 bases, with 15 bases separating them. The germline CDR1 and CDR2 sequences are MNHEY and SVGAGI. CDR3 length: 14 residues. CDR3 DNA: TGTGCCAGCAGACCCAGGGTGGGAGGAGATACGCAGTATTTT. It encodes CASRPRVGGDTQYF.

This sequence joins TRBV20-1 and TRBJ2-3, with 10 bases aligning to TRBD2. The CDR3 totals 14 residues. Germline assignment: CDR1 DFQATT and CDR2 SNEGSKA (reference sequence). V lost 5 bases, J lost 5 bases, and 7 bases stayed unmatched. The CDR3 region is CSAWSGGAGDTQYF. CDR3 DNA sequence: TGCAGTGCTTGGAGCGGGGGGGCAGGAGATACGCAGTATTTT.

This clonotype came up a few times. CDR3 amino acids: CASRSSGGAARNEQFF. In DNA, the CDR3 is TGTGCCAGCAGATCTAGCGGGGGGGCCGCGAGGAATGAGCAGTTCTTC. J is TRBJ2-1 and V is TRBV7-2; the match to TRBD2 covers 12 bases. The CDR3 has 16 residues. The trim removed 6 bases at V and 7 bases at J, leaving 10 bases unmatched. In germline, CDR1 is SGHTA, CDR2 FQGNSA.

A few counts support this clonotype. The V gene is TRBV12-3 or TRBV12-4, the J gene TRBJ1-5; 8 bases agree with TRBD1. Losses at the gene ends were 5 bases for V and 7 bases for J; bases not matched to a gene: 13. There are 16 residues in the CDR3. CDR3 coding DNA: TGTGCCAGCAGTCCCTCTGCGAACAGGGACAGGCAGCCCCAGCATTTT. This encodes CASSPSANRDRQPQHF.

CDR3 protein: CAISGAPTDTQYF. CDR3 sequence (DNA): TGTGCCATCAGTGGGGCCCCTACAGATACGCAGTATTTT. V and J are TRBV10-3 and TRBJ2-3, with D hard to call. The CDR3 totals 13 residues. Between the trimmed V and J ends, which lost 4 bases and 3 bases, there was a span of 8 bases. Per the germline V gene, CDR1 is ENHRY and CDR2 is SYGVKD.

This sequence joins TRBV12-3 or TRBV12-4 and TRBJ2-7; a weak D match, TRBD2 (5 bases). V lost 5 bases and J lost 2, with 13 bases in between. The CDR3 runs 14 residues. CDR3 residues: CASSVVEGTYEQYF. CDR3 bases: TGTGCCAGCAGTGTCGTCGAGGGTACCTACGAGCAGTACTTC.

This clonotype came up a few times. The chain links TRBV20-1 to TRBJ1-2, with 9 bases aligning to TRBD1. V lost 6 bases and J lost 8; bases outside the gene matches: 10. Germline V gives CDR1 DFQATT, CDR2 SNEGSKA (reference sequence). CDR3 length equals 13 residues. This chain's CDR3 is CSALPGQGRGYTF. CDR3 sequence (DNA): TGCAGTGCGCTCCCGGGACAGGGCCGCGGCTACACCTTC.

This clonotype has just a few counts. The chain links TRBV4-1 to TRBJ2-3; maybe TRBD1 (6 bases). Trimming cost V 1 base and J 2 bases, with 10 bases left between them. From germline, CDR1 is MGHRA and CDR2 YSYEKL. The CDR3 has 15 residues. CDR3 nucleotide sequence: TGCGCCAGCAGCCAAGGGGACACCGACACAGATACGCAGTATTTT. Translation gives CASSQGDTDTDTQYF.